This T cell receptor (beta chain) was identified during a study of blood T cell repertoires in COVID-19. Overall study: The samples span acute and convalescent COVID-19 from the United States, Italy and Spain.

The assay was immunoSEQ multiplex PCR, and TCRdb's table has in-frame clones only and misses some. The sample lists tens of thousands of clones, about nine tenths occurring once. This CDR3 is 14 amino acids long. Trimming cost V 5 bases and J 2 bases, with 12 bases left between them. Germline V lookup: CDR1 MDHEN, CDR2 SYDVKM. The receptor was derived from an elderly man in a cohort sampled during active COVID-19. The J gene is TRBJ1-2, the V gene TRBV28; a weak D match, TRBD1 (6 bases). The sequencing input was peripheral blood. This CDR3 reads CASSPTTGNYGYTF. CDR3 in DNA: TGTGCCAGCAGTCCCACAACAGGGAACTATGGCTACACCTTC.